Below, 31 T cell receptor beta chains from the same sample are listed, as sequenced in a study of blood T cell repertoires in COVID-19. Some clones are missing from TCRdb's copy, which holds only in-frame ones; the method was immunoSEQ multiplex PCR. The repertoire holds under 300,000 clones, roughly nine tenths seen once, with around 6% in the top ten. The sample consisted of PBMCs or T cells enriched from blood (not recorded which). Source of these receptors: a woman younger than 45 with acute COVID-19.

The chain links TRBV7-8 to TRBJ1-5; TRBD1 agrees at 9 bases. The V gene's germline CDR1 is SGHVS and CDR2 FQNEAQ. The V segment lost 4 bases and the J segment 5 bases; nucleotides outside the gene matches: 6. This CDR3 is 15 amino acids long. CDR3 nucleotides: TGTGCCAGCAGCTCGGGACAGGGAGGGGATCAGCCCCAGCATTTT. Translating gives CASSSGQGGDQPQHF.

This clone was seen more than once but under ten times. The V gene is TRBV27, the J gene TRBJ2-7, with D possibly matching TRBD2 (6 bases). Trimming removed 5 bases at V and 5 bases at J, with 13 bases between. This CDR3 contains 13 residues. Per the germline V gene, CDR1 is MNHEY and CDR2 is SMNVEV (reference sequence). The CDR3 protein is CASSPKRRDEQYF. As DNA, the CDR3 is TGTGCCAGCAGTCCAAAACGGAGGGACGAGCAGTACTTC.

This chain joins TRBV5-1 and TRBJ2-5; tentatively, D is TRBD2 (6 bases). Germline V CDR1 and CDR2: SGHRS, YFSETQ. CDR3 length: 13 residues. V shed 4 bases and J shed 3 bases, with 10 bases lying between them. Here the CDR3 reads CASSQASEETQYF. The CDR3 DNA is TGCGCCAGCAGCCAAGCTAGCGAAGAGACCCAGTACTTC. The whole variable domain, filled in from reference TRBV5-1 and TRBJ2-5, reads KAGVTQTPRYLIKTRGQQVTLSCSPISGHRSVSWYQQTPGQGLQFLFEYFSETQRNKGNFPGRFSGRQFSNSRSEMNVSTLELGDSALYLCASSQASEETQYFGPGTRLLVL.

This clone was observed once. The chain carries TRBV5-8 and TRBJ2-2; no clear D. This CDR3 region has 14 residues. V lost 0 bases, J lost 2 bases, and 5 bases lay in between. The V gene's germline CDR1 is SGHTS and CDR2 YDEGEE. The CDR3 spells CASSLGLNTGELFF. The CDR3 region has the DNA TGTGCCAGCAGCTTGGGGCTCAACACCGGGGAGCTGTTTTTT.

The rearrangement links TRBV7-2 to TRBJ2-1; 14 positions agree with TRBD2. Looked up from germline, CDR1 is SGHTA and CDR2 is FQGNSA. This CDR3 is 15 amino acids long. Trimming removed 4 bases from V and 14 bases from J; junction bases left unmatched: 10. CDR3 coding DNA: TGTGCCAGCAGCTCGGGGACTAGCGGGAGTCGGATCGAGTTCTTC. This sequence encodes CASSSGTSGSRIEFF.

V is TRBV11-3 and J is TRBJ1-1, with 12 bases lining up with TRBD1. After removal of 4 bases from V and 4 bases from J, the junction contained 7 bases not matched to a gene. The CDR3 covers 16 residues. Germline V gene lookup returns CDR1 SGHNT and CDR2 YENEEA. CDR3 DNA: TGTGCCAGCAGCTCCGGGACAGGGGGCGGGGGCACTGAAGCTTTCTTT. This encodes CASSSGTGGGGTEAFF.

This chain joins TRBV5-8 and TRBJ2-7; 8 positions agree with TRBD1. Germline CDR1 is SGHTS and CDR2 is YDEGEE. V shed 2 bases and J 3 bases; nucleotides not matched to a gene: 4. The CDR3 loop spans 14 amino acids. This CDR3 is CASSFDRGFYEQYF. In DNA, the CDR3 is TGTGCCAGCAGCTTTGACAGGGGTTTCTACGAGCAGTACTTC.

This clone was recorded a few times. The chain is built from TRBV7-2 and TRBJ1-4; 7 bases fit TRBD1. Trimming took 1 base from V and 1 from J; bases not matched to a gene: 12. The CDR3 totals 19 residues. Per germline, CDR1 SGHTA and CDR2 FQGNSA. The CDR3 region is CASSLDSGRGVITNEKLFF. The CDR3 DNA reads TGTGCCAGCAGCTTAGACTCGGGCAGGGGGGTGATAACTAATGAAAAACTGTTTTTT.

The rearrangement links TRBV5-1 to TRBJ2-2; D may be TRBD1 (6 bases). This CDR3 is 15 amino acids long. Germline V gene sequence: CDR1 SGHRS, CDR2 YFSETQ. Trimming took off 4 bases at V and 2 bases at J, with 12 bases between the two ends. Here the CDR3 reads CASSRTAQNTGELFF. The CDR3 DNA is TGCGCCAGCAGCCGGACAGCCCAAAACACCGGGGAGCTGTTTTTT.

This clone has a count of ten or more. The chain couples TRBV4-1 to TRBJ2-7; no definite D call. The CDR3 loop spans 13 amino acids. Per germline, CDR1 MGHRA and CDR2 YSYEKL. The V end was cut by 2 bases, the J end by 1 base, with 6 bases between. In DNA, the CDR3 is TGCGCCAGCAGCCAACAGGTTTCCTACGAGCAGTACTTC. It yields the protein CASSQQVSYEQYF.

This chain connects TRBV7-6 to TRBJ1-6, with D possibly matching TRBD1 (6 bases). Trimming shortened V by 0 bases and J by 9 bases, and 12 bases separated the two germline ends. The V gene's germline CDR1 is SGHVS and CDR2 FNYEAQ. The CDR3 is 15 residues long. The CDR3 region has the DNA TGTGCCAGCAGCTTAGCTGGAGGGGGGGGTTCACCCCTCCACTTT. Amino acid sequence: CASSLAGGGGSPLHF. The whole variable domain, filled in from reference TRBV7-6 and TRBJ1-6, reads GAGVSQSPRYKVTKRGQDVALRCDPISGHVSLYWYRQALGQGPEFLTYFNYEAQQDKSGLPNDRFSAERPEGSISTLTIQRTEQRDSAMYRCASSLAGGGGSPLHFGNGTRLTVT.

The rearrangement links TRBV5-4 to TRBJ1-5, with a weak D call TRBD1 (5 bases). CDR1 and CDR2 (germline): SGHNT, YYREEE (reference sequence). V was cut by 4 bases and J by 6 bases, with 11 bases left in between. The CDR3 spans 13 residues. The CDR3 DNA reads TGTGCCAGCAGCACAGAGCAGGGTCAGCCCCAGCATTTT. Encoded protein: CASSTEQGQPQHF.

This rearrangement joins TRBV2 to TRBJ2-3; no reliable D call. The CDR3 length is 14 residues. CDR1 and CDR2 (germline): SNHLY, FYNNEI. Trimming removed 4 bases from V and 3 bases from J, with 11 bases in between. This CDR3 is CASSATHATDTQYF. The CDR3 coding sequence is TGTGCCAGCAGTGCAACGCATGCGACAGATACGCAGTATTTT. The full variable domain, completed using reference TRBV2 and TRBJ2-3, is EPEVTQTPSHQVTQMGQEVILRCVPISNHLYFYWYRQILGQKVEFLVSFYNNEISEKSEIFDDQFSVERPDGSNFTLKIRSTKLEDSAMYFCASSATHATDTQYFGPGTRLTVL.

This clone was seen only once. V and J are TRBV14 and TRBJ2-7; 7 bases are shared with TRBD2. The CDR3 covers 17 residues. Germline lookup yields CDR1 SGHDN and CDR2 FVKESK. V dropped 1 base and J dropped 3; count of bases not matched to a gene: 12. The DNA of the CDR3 is TGTGCCAGCAGCCAAGTTCCCCAGGCAGGGAGGGACTACGAGCAGTACTTC. Translation gives CASSQVPQAGRDYEQYF.

The count of this clone is one. The genes are TRBV28 and TRBJ1-5, with D maybe TRBD1 (5 bases). CDR1 MDHEN and CDR2 SYDVKM come from the germline V gene. V lost 5 bases and J 1 base, leaving 9 bases between the germline ends. This CDR3 spans 14 amino acids. The CDR3 reads CASSEDNSNQPQHF. CDR3 in DNA: TGTGCCAGCAGTGAGGACAACAGCAATCAGCCCCAGCATTTT.

The chain carries TRBV28 and TRBJ1-2, with TRBD1 as a possible D gene (6 bases). The CDR3 sequence is 13 residues long. Trimming cost V 5 bases and J 3 bases, with 10 bases left between them. Germline lookup yields CDR1 MDHEN and CDR2 SYDVKM. For the CDR3, the DNA is TGTGCCAGCAGTGGACAGAACTACTATGGCTACACCTTC. The encoded protein is CASSGQNYYGYTF.

The chain links TRBV11-2 to TRBJ2-3; 11 bases are shared with TRBD2. Trimming cost V 2 bases and J 7 bases; bases outside gene matches: 11. Germline V gene lookup returns CDR1 SGHAT and CDR2 FQNNGV. This CDR3 region has 17 residues. CDR3 in amino acids: CASSLLTSGVPIYTQYF. CDR3 nucleotide sequence: TGTGCCAGCAGCTTATTGACTAGCGGGGTTCCTATATATACGCAGTATTTT.

This sequence joins TRBV19 and TRBJ1-5, with unresolved D. Looked up from germline, CDR1 is LNHDA and CDR2 is SQIVND (reference sequence). The CDR3 is 15 amino acids. V was trimmed by 8 bases and J by 5 bases, leaving 19 bases between them. The CDR3 reads CASSTGRDRYQPQHF. The CDR3 coding sequence is TGTGCCAGTTCGACTGGGAGGGATCGGTATCAGCCCCAGCATTTT.

The rearrangement uses TRBV27 and TRBJ1-4; D ambiguous. The CDR3 runs 12 residues. Trimming stripped 5 bases from V and 8 bases from J, with 9 bases between. Germline assignment: CDR1 MNHEY and CDR2 SMNVEV (reference sequence). The CDR3 sequence: CASSAPGEKLFF. CDR3 bases: TGTGCCAGCAGTGCCCCGGGGGAAAAACTGTTTTTT.

This clone was seen once. The rearrangement links TRBV29-1 to TRBJ1-1; possibly TRBD1 for D (5 bases). The germline V gene has CDR1 SQVTM and CDR2 ANQGSEA. Trimming left V 6 bases short and J 4 bases short, with 15 bases between. This CDR3 region has 13 residues. The CDR3 loop reads CSVAFQGGTEAFF. CDR3 DNA sequence: TGCAGCGTCGCATTTCAGGGTGGCACTGAAGCTTTCTTT.

Turning to this clone: In the same sample, other DNA sequences code for this CDR3. The chain uses TRBV5-1 and TRBJ1-1; 9 nucleotides match TRBD1. V lost 4 bases and J lost 1; bases outside the gene matches: 2. Germline V gene lookup returns CDR1 SGHRS and CDR2 YFSETQ. This CDR3 region has 14 residues. CDR3 coding DNA: TGCGCCAGCAGCCGGGGACAGGGGAACACTGAAGCTTTCTTT. Translating it yields CASSRGQGNTEAFF.

Comments on this clone: An end of the junction does not agree with germline; a read error may underlie this. The rearrangement joins TRBV4-1 to TRBJ1-1; the D is unclear. The CDR3 spans 12 residues. In germline, CDR1 is MGHRA, CDR2 YSYEKL. The CDR3 DNA follows: TGCGCCAGCAGCCAAGACTTAACACGGACTTACTTT. Protein product: CASSQDLTRTYF.

In the case of this clone: Other DNA sequences in this sample translate to the same CDR3. The V call is TRBV11-2, the J call TRBJ2-1; TRBD2 agrees at 15 bases. The V segment lost 6 bases and the J segment 8 bases; nucleotides outside the gene matches: 5. Germline CDR1 SGHAT, CDR2 FQNNGV. The CDR3 length is 15 residues. The CDR3 sequence: CASRSGLAGGDEQFF. The DNA for the CDR3 is TGTGCCAGCAGGTCAGGACTAGCGGGAGGGGATGAGCAGTTCTTC.

Regarding this clone: Other nucleotide sequences in the sample specify the same CDR3. V usage is TRBV12-3 or TRBV12-4 and J usage is TRBJ1-1; no definite D call. The CDR3 has 11 residues. Trimming removed 6 bases at V and 1 base at J, with 3 bases between. This chain's CDR3 is CASSQNTEAFF. As DNA, the CDR3 is TGTGCCAGCAGCCAGAACACTGAAGCTTTCTTT.

The chain links TRBV2 to TRBJ1-5; 7 nucleotides align to TRBD1. The V gene end was trimmed by 2 bases and the J gene end by 1 base; junction bases not matched to a gene: 5. Germline assignment: CDR1 SNHLY and CDR2 FYNNEI. The CDR3 totals 16 residues. In nucleotides, the CDR3 is TGTGCCAGCAGTGAATTGCGGGGACAGAGCAATCAGCCCCAGCATTTT. Its protein product is CASSELRGQSNQPQHF.

The chain has TRBV21-1 and TRBJ2-3; the table gives TRBD1 as D, unverified against the DNA. TRBV21-1 is recorded as a pseudogene. This CDR3 is 14 amino acids long. In nucleotides, the CDR3 is TGTGCCAGCAGCAAAGGACAGTCCACAGATACGCAGTATTTT. Translation: CASSKGQSTDTQYF.

V usage is TRBV15 and J usage is TRBJ1-3, with D perhaps matching TRBD1 (6 bases). Between the trimmed V and J ends, which lost 4 bases and 2 bases, there was a span of 15 bases. The germline V gene encodes CDR1 LNHNV and CDR2 YYDKDF (reference sequence). The length of the CDR3 is 16 residues. CDR3 in DNA: TGTGCCACCAGCACCGGGCCGCGACAGGCTGGAAACACCATATATTTT. Translating gives CATSTGPRQAGNTIYF.

V is TRBV4-1 and J is TRBJ2-7, with a tentative D call TRBD1 (6 bases). Trimming removed 0 bases from V and 8 bases from J, with 14 bases in between. The germline CDR1 and CDR2 sequences are MGHRA and YSYEKL. The CDR3 is 14 amino acids. The CDR3 nucleotides read TGCGCCAGCAGCCAAGATCGAGGACAGCGTCAGCAGTACTTC. Translating it yields CASSQDRGQRQQYF.

About this clone: The sample carries other DNA sequences with the same CDR3. J is TRBJ2-7 and V is TRBV3-1 (or the pseudogene TRBV3-2); D is unresolved. Per the germline V gene, CDR1 is LGHDT and CDR2 is YNNKEL (reference sequence). V lost 0 bases, J lost 7 bases, and 13 bases lay in between. CDR3 length: 14 residues. The CDR3 bases are TGTGCCAGCAGCCAAGATGTTCCAACCGGTGAGCAGTACTTC. This gives the protein CASSQDVPTGEQYF.

V is TRBV2 and J is TRBJ2-3; 8 bases agree with TRBD2. Trimming at V came to 8 bases and at J to 1 base, leaving 5 bases not matched to a gene. The CDR3 has 14 residues. The germline V gene has CDR1 SNHLY and CDR2 FYNNEI. In DNA, the CDR3 is TGTGCCAGCTTTCCGGGACTAGGCACAGATACGCAGTATTTT. Encoded protein: CASFPGLGTDTQYF.

The chain recombines TRBV28 with TRBJ1-1; D ambiguous. CDR1 MDHEN and CDR2 SYDVKM come from the germline V gene. CDR3 length: 12 residues. The V and J ends lost 3 bases and 8 bases respectively, with 10 bases between them. This chain's CDR3 is CASSFVRSEAFF. CDR3 bases: TGTGCCAGCAGTTTCGTCAGGTCCGAAGCTTTCTTT.